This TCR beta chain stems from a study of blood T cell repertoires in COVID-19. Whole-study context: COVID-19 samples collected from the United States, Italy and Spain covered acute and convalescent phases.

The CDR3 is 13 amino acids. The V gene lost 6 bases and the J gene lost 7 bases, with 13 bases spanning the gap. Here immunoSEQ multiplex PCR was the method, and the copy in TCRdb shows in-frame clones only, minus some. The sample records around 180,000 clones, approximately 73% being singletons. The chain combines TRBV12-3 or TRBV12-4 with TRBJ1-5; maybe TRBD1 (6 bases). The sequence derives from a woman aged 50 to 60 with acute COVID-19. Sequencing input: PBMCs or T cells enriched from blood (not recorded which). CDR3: CASSLRGAQPQHF. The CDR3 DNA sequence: TGTGCCAGCAGCCTGCGGGGGGCACAGCCCCAGCATTTT.